This is a list of T cell receptor beta chains from one sample in a study of technical replicates of blood from a handful of donors. Repertoires were generated with immunoSEQ multiplex PCR, while TCRdb's copy carries only in-frame clones and drops some. Here the sample spans about 88,000 clones, 95% being singletons. The sample comprised T cells isolated from PBMCs. The source is a human donor in good health. Both conserved end residues are part of each CDR3. The D gene is left open where the match is weak.

TRBV5-1	15	TRBD2	TRBJ2-1	TGCGCCAGCAGCTCCCCGGGACTAGCGGAAAATGAGCAGTTCTTC	CASSSPGLAENEQFF
TRBV19	17	TRBD1	TRBJ1-5	TGTGCCAGTAGTATTGACAGGGGGCCCCTAGGAGATCAGCCCCAGCATTTT	CASSIDRGPLGDQPQHF
TRBV5-1	16	TRBD2	TRBJ2-1	TGCGCCAGCAGCTTGATTCTAGCGGGAGGGTTGAATGAGCAGTTCTTC	CASSLILAGGLNEQFF
TRBV5-1	15	-	TRBJ2-1	TGCGCCAGCAGCCTTACAGGGACGGAATACAATGAGCAGTTCTTC	CASSLTGTEYNEQFF
TRBV30	11	-	TRBJ2-7	TGTGCCTGGAGTTGGAGGGACGAGCAGTACTTC	CAWSWRDEQYF
TRBV19	14	-	TRBJ2-3	TGTGCCAGTAGTATGTATACTAGCACAGATACGCAGTATTTT	CASSMYTSTDTQYF
TRBV6-1	15	TRBD1	TRBJ1-5	TGTGCCAGCAACCCGACAGGGGAAAAATCTCAGCCCCAGCATTTT	CASNPTGEKSQPQHF
TRBV15	18	TRBD1	TRBJ2-6	TGTGCCACCAGCTCCCCGACAGGGAATCCCTCTGGGGCCAACGTCCTGACTTTC	CATSSPTGNPSGANVLTF
TRBV5-1	15	-	TRBJ1-1	TGCGCCAGCAGCTTGGGAGGGAGCATGAACACTGAAGCTTTCTTT	CASSLGGSMNTEAFF
TRBV18	19	TRBD1	TRBJ1-4	TGTGCCAGCTCACCACTTCGGTCCGGGACAGGGGCGCCGAATGAAAAACTGTTTTTT	CASSPLRSGTGAPNEKLFF
TRBV6-5	14	-	TRBJ1-1	TGTGCCAGCAGTTCGGGGACTATGAACACTGAAGCTTTCTTT	CASSSGTMNTEAFF